A single sample gave rise to the 20 T cell receptor beta chains below, sequenced in a study of spatial heterogeneity in lung cancer. TCRdb redid the calling of the 5' RACE reads with MiXCR, one entry per CDR3 protein. The sample has around 20,000 distinct CDR3 sequences; over 8.5% are singletons. Indicated time point: blood at routine non-recurrence follow-up after resection. This material consisted of PBMCs, taken at follow-up. These receptors were obtained from a male donor with early-stage non-small cell lung cancer.

This chain links TRBV3-1 with TRBJ2-1, with D possibly being TRBD1 or TRBD2 (5 bases each). The germline V and J ends were trimmed by 0 bases and 7 bases, with 16 bases remaining between them. Germline CDR1 reads LGHDT; CDR2 reads YNNKEL (reference sequence). The CDR3 sequence is 16 residues long. DNA of the CDR3: TGTGCCAGCAGCCAAGATGTGGCAGGGAGAGGGAATGAGCAGTTCTTC. Its translation: CASSQDVAGRGNEQFF.

This clonotype came up many times. This chain uses TRBV5-4 with TRBJ2-6, with D unresolved. The germline V gene has CDR1 SGHNT and CDR2 YYREEE (reference sequence). Between the trimmed V and J ends, which lost 7 bases and 0 bases, there was a span of 8 bases. The CDR3 runs 14 residues. CDR3 nucleotides: TGTGCCAGCGGACCGAGCTCTGGGGCCAACGTCCTGACTTTC. Amino acids: CASGPSSGANVLTF.

This clonotype appeared many times. CDR3 sequence (DNA): TGTGCCAGTAGTATATTGACGTCGCCTGGAAACACCATATATTTT. As protein: CASSILTSPGNTIYF. The gene calls are TRBV19 and TRBJ1-3; D gene ambiguous. Trimming took off 2 bases at V and 2 bases at J, with 10 bases between the two ends. There are 15 residues in the CDR3. Germline assignment: CDR1 LNHDA and CDR2 SQIVND (reference sequence).

V is TRBV20-1 and J is TRBJ2-7, with 13 positions matching TRBD2. The trim removed 5 bases at V and 4 bases at J, leaving 17 bases unmatched. Germline loops: CDR1 DFQATT, CDR2 SNEGSKA (reference sequence). The CDR3 has 18 residues. CDR3 sequence reads: CSASPPGLAGVTHYEQYF. Written as DNA, the CDR3 is TGCAGTGCTTCCCCGCCCGGACTAGCGGGGGTTACTCATTACGAGCAGTACTTC.

Of note for this clonotype: This sequence may be a read error, since a much larger clone differs from it by one base. The CDR3 carries no conserved terminal phenylalanine or tryptophan, so it likely arises from a read error. The chain links TRBV12-5 to TRBJ2-3; tentatively, D is TRBD1 or TRBD2 (6 bases each). CDR3 length equals 15 residues. Germline-derived CDR1 and CDR2 are LGHNT and FRNRAP. CDR3: CAPEPGAQGTDTQYL. CDR3 coding DNA: TGTGCCCCCGAGCCGGGGGCGCAAGGCACAGATACGCAGTATTTG.

This clonotype was observed many times. V usage is TRBV28 and J usage is TRBJ2-1; TRBD2 is a possible D gene (6 bases). The CDR3 runs 14 residues. Trimming took off 1 base at V and 7 bases at J, with 11 bases between the two ends. The germline V gene encodes CDR1 MDHEN and CDR2 SYDVKM. CDR3 sequence reads: CASSLSGRGNEQFF. CDR3 nucleotides: TGTGCCAGCAGTTTATCCGGGAGAGGAAATGAGCAGTTCTTC.

This clonotype turned up a few times. The CDR3 DNA sequence: TGTGCCAGCAGTGGCAGGGGAGACGGACTAGCGGGAGTTCTGTACAATGAGCAGTTCTTC. Its protein is CASSGRGDGLAGVLYNEQFF. V gene TRBV25-1 combines with J gene TRBJ2-1; TRBD2 agrees at 13 bases. V shed 4 bases, J shed 4 bases, and the junction held 16 bases outside the gene matches. CDR1 and CDR2 (germline): MGHDK, SYGVNS. This CDR3 comprises 20 residues.

The chain is built from TRBV20-1 and TRBJ1-6; a weak D match, TRBD1 (6 bases). This CDR3 has 14 amino acids. The germline V and J ends were trimmed by 8 bases and 0 bases, with 11 bases remaining between them. Per germline, CDR1 DFQATT and CDR2 SNEGSKA (reference sequence). CDR3 residues: CSFGGRSYNSPLHF. Written as DNA, the CDR3 is TGCAGTTTTGGGGGCCGCTCCTATAATTCACCCCTCCACTTT.

Ten or more counts support this clonotype. The chain is built from TRBV12-3 or TRBV12-4 and TRBJ2-5; 12 bases line up with TRBD2. J was trimmed by 5 bases and V by 6 bases; bases with no gene match: 7. This CDR3 has 15 amino acids. The CDR3 loop reads CASRPLAGGGETQYF. In DNA, the CDR3 is TGTGCCAGCAGACCTCTAGCGGGAGGGGGGGAGACCCAGTACTTC.

In this sample, this clonotype is medium-sized. The chain joins TRBV28 to TRBJ1-5; 8 nucleotides line up with TRBD1. The CDR3 spans 14 residues. Germline CDR1 is MDHEN and CDR2 is SYDVKM. V gave up 5 bases and J gave up 6 bases; unmatched junction bases: 6. The CDR3 nucleotides read TGTGCCAGCAGTCTACAGGGGGGGCTTCAGCCCCAGCATTTT. Translated: CASSLQGGLQPQHF.

This clonotype has at least ten counts. The gene calls are TRBV5-1 and TRBJ1-1; 8 nucleotides agree with TRBD1. Germline V lookup: CDR1 SGHRS, CDR2 YFSETQ. CDR3 length: 14 amino acids. After removal of 3 bases from V and 4 bases from J, the junction contained 5 bases not matched to a gene. This CDR3 is CASSSAQGGTEAFF. The CDR3 DNA follows: TGCGCCAGCAGCTCGGCACAGGGGGGCACTGAAGCTTTCTTT.

This chain connects TRBV3-1 to TRBJ2-7; D is undetermined. V shed 4 bases and J shed 3 bases, with 10 bases lying between them. The CDR3 consists of 13 residues. Looked up from germline, CDR1 is LGHDT and CDR2 is YNNKEL (reference sequence). CDR3 sequence (DNA): TGTGCCAGCAGCCCCCCCGGGCTCTACGAGCAGTACTTC. It is translated as CASSPPGLYEQYF.

This clonotype came up a few times. V usage is TRBV29-1 and J usage is TRBJ2-6, with 7 bases that match TRBD1. Losses at the gene ends were 5 bases for V and 4 bases for J; bases not matched to a gene: 5. From germline, CDR1 is SQVTM and CDR2 ANQGSEA. The CDR3 covers 14 residues. CDR3 residues: CSVTGVSGANVLTF. CDR3 nucleotides: TGCAGCGTTACAGGGGTTTCGGGGGCCAACGTCCTGACTTTC.

This clonotype was seen ten or more times. The CDR3 here is CASSYSGQPQHF. As DNA, the CDR3 is TGTGCCAGCAGTTACAGTGGTCAGCCCCAGCATTTT. The gene calls are TRBV6-6 and TRBJ1-5; unclear D gene. The CDR3 is 12 residues long. V dropped 2 bases and J dropped 6 bases, with 5 bases sitting between them. Germline CDR1 is MNHNY and CDR2 is SVGAGI (reference sequence).

This sequence joins TRBV6-5 and TRBJ2-7, with unresolved D. The CDR3 has 12 amino acids. V lost 5 bases and J lost 5, with 10 bases in between. CDR1 and CDR2 from the germline V gene are MNHEY and SVGAGI. The CDR3 is CASSTGRHEQYF. For the CDR3, the DNA is TGTGCCAGCAGTACGGGCAGACACGAGCAGTACTTC.

The chain couples TRBV10-1 to TRBJ1-6, with D perhaps matching TRBD1 (5 bases). V lost 5 bases and J lost 2, with 16 bases in between. This CDR3 is 17 amino acids long. CDR1 WNHNN and CDR2 SYGVQD come from the germline V gene (reference sequence). The CDR3: CASSIPPGATYNSPLHF. Here the CDR3 DNA reads TGCGCCAGCAGTATTCCCCCTGGGGCGACCTATAATTCACCCCTCCACTTT.

There are many counts of this clonotype. V and J are TRBV3-1 and TRBJ1-6; 7 bases agree with TRBD1. CDR1 and CDR2 (germline): LGHDT, YNNKEL (reference sequence). V trimming: 4 bases; J trimming: 8 bases; junction bases outside the gene matches: 8. CDR3 length equals 15 residues. CDR3 loop: CASSPPGTEDSPLHF. CDR3 nucleotides: TGTGCCAGCAGCCCCCCCGGGACAGAGGATTCACCCCTCCACTTT.

This clonotype was seen only a few times. This chain connects TRBV10-1 to TRBJ2-5; TRBD2 agrees at 10 bases. V lost 4 bases to trimming and J lost 5 bases; unmatched junction nucleotides: 4. This CDR3 is built from 14 residues. Looked up from germline, CDR1 is WNHNN and CDR2 is SYGVQD (reference sequence). CDR3 in amino acids: CASSASGRRETQYF. DNA for the CDR3: TGCGCCAGCAGTGCTAGCGGGAGACGGGAGACCCAGTACTTC.

This clonotype showed up many times. This chain joins TRBV21-1 and TRBJ1-5. TRBV21-1 is classified as a pseudogene. This CDR3 contains 13 residues. The CDR3: CASSKPLNQPQHF. The CDR3 bases are TGTGCCAGCAGCAAACCTCTCAATCAGCCCCAGCATTTT.

This chain connects TRBV24-1 to TRBJ2-2; D possibly corresponds to TRBD1 (7 bases). Germline CDR1 KGHDR, CDR2 SFDVKD. Between the trimmed V and J ends, which lost 5 bases and 0 bases, there was a span of 12 bases. CDR3 length: 16 amino acids. The CDR3 bases are TGTGCCACCAGTGGAGGGGGGACAGCGAACACCGGGGAGCTGTTTTTT. This encodes CATSGGGTANTGELFF.